The sample holds one count of the clone carrying this TCR beta chain. The antigen is undetermined. This entry belongs to a study of graft-versus-host responses after intestinal transplantation. Whole-study results and caveats: In recipient marrow, GvH clones were found, and some appeared first in ileum or blood. Elevated graft-versus-host to host-versus-graft clonal ratios in allografts were recorded for patients with graft-donor T cell macrochimerism.

The method was immunoSEQ multiplex PCR; TCRdb's version includes in-frame clones alone and lacks a portion of them. The repertoire consists of about 43,000 clones, with approximately 94% occurring once and the leading ten covering about 1.4%. Specimen: PBMCs, collected around 48 weeks after intestinal transplant. The receptor's source is a human patient who received an intestinal transplant, so some T cells may come from the graft donor.

The CDR3 region has the DNA TGTGCCAGCAGCCCCGCAGGGGTGGCCTACGAGCAGTACTTC. Translation gives CASSPAGVAYEQYF. The chain combines TRBV6-5 with TRBJ2-5; a possible D gene is TRBD1 (6 bases). The DNA end is a closer match to TRBJ2-7, so the J assignment may be wrong. Germline values: CDR1 MNHEY, CDR2 SVGAGI. The CDR3 sequence is 14 residues long.